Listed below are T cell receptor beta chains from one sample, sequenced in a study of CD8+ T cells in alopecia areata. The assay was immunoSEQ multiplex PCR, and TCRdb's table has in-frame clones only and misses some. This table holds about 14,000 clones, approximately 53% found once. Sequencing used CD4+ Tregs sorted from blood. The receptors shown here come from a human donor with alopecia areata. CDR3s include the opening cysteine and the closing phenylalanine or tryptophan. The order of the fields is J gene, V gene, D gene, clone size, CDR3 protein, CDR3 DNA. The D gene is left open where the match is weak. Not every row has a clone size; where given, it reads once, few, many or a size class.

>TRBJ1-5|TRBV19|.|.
CASSIDYRRVHQPQHF
TGTGCCAGTAGTATAGATTATAGGAGGGTTCATCAGCCCCAGCATTTT
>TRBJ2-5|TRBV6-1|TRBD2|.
CASSATSGIGRTQYF
TGTGCCAGCAGTGCGACTAGCGGGATCGGGAGGACCCAGTACTTC
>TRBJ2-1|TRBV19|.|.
CASSIQGVSEQFF
TGTGCCAGTAGTATACAGGGAGTCAGTGAGCAGTTCTTC
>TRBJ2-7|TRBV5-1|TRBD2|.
CASSSTSGARYEQYF
TGCGCCAGCAGCTCGACTAGCGGGGCCAGATACGAGCAGTACTTC
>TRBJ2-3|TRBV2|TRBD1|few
CASQDSTGIGSDTQYF
TGTGCCAGCCAAGATTCGACAGGGATTGGATCAGATACGCAGTATTTT
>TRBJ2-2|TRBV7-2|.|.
CASSVDSGELFF
TGTGCCAGCAGCGTCGACAGCGGGGAGCTGTTTTTT
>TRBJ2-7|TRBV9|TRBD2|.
CASSVGSGRSYEQYF
TGTGCCAGCAGCGTGGGTAGCGGGAGGTCCTACGAGCAGTACTTC
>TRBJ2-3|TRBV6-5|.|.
CASSWRDTQYF
TGTGCCAGCAGTTGGCGGGATACGCAGTATTTT
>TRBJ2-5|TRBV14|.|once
CASSHLEGETQYF
TGTGCCAGCAGCCACCTCGAGGGGGAGACCCAGTACTTC
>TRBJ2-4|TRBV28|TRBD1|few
CASSLPGGTTKNIQYF
TGTGCCAGCAGTTTACCAGGGGGCACGACCAAAAACATTCAGTACTTC
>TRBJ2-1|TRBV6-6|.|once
CASSNRAPLIF
TGTGCCAGCAGCAACAGGGCCCCCCTCATCTTC